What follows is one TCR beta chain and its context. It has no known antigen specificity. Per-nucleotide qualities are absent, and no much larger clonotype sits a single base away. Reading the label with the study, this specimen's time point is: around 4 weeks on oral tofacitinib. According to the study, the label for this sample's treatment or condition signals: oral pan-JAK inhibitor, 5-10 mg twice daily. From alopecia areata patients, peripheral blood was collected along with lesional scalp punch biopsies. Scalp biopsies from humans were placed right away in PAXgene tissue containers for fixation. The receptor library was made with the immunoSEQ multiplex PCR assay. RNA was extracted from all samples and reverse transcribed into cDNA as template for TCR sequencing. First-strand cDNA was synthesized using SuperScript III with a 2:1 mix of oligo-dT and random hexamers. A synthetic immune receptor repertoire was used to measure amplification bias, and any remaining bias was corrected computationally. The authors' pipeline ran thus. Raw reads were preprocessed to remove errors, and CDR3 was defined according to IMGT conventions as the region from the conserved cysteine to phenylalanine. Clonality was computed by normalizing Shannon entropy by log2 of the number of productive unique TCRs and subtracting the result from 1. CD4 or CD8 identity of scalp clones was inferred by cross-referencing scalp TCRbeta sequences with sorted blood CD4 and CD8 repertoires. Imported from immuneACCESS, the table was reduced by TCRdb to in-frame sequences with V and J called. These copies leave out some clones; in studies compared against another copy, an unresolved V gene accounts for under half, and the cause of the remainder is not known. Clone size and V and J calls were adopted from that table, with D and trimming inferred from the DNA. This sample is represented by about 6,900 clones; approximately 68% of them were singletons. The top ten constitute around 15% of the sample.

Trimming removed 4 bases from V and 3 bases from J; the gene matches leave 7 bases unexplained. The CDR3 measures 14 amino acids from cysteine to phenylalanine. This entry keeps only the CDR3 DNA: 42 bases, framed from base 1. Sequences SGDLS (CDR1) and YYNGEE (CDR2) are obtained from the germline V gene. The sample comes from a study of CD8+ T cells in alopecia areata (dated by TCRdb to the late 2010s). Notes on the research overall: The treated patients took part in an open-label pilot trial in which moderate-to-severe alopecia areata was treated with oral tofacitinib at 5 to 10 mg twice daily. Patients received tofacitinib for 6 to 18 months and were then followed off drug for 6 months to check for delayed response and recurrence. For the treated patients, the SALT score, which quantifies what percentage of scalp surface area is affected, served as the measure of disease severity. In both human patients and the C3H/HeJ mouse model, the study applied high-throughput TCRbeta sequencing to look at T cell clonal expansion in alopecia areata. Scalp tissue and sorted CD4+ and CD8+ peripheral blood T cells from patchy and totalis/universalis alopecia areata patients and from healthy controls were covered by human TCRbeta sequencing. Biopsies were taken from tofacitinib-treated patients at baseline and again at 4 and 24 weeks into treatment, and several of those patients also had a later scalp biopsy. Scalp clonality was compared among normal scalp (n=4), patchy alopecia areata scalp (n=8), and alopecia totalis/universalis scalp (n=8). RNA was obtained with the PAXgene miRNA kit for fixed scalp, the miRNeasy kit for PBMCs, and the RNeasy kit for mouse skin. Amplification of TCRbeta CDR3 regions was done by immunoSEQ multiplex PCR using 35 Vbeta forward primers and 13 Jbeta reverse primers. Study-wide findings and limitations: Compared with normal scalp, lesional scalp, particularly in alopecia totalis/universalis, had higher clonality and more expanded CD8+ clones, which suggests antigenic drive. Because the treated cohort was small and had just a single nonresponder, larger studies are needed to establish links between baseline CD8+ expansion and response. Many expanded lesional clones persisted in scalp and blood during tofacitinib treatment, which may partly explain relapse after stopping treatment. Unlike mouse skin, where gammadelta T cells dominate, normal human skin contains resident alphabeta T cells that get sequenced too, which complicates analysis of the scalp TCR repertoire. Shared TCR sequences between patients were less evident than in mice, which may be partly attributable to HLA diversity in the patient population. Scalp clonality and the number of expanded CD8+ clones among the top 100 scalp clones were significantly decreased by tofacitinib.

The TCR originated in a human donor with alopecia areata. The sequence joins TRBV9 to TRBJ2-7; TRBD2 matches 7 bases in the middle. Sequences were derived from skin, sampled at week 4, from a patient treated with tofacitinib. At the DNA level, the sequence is TGTGCCAGCAGCCCCGGGGAGGGTCTCTACGAGCAGTACTTC. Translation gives CASSPGEGLYEQYF.